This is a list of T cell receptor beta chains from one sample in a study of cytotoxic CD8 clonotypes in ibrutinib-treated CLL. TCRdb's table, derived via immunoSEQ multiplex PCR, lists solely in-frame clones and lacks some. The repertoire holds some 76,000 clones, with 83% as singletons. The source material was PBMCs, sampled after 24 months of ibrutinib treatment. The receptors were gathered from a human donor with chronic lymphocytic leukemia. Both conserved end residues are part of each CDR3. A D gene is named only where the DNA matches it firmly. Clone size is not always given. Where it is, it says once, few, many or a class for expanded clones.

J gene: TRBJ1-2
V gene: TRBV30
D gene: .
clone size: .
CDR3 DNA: TGTGCCTGGAGTGTACGGTCACAGGGTCCCCTCCTTTACTATGGCTACACCTTC
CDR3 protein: CAWSVRSQGPLLYYGYTF

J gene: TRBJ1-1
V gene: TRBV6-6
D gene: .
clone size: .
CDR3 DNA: TGTGCCAGCAGTTACCAGGGAGGGACTGAAGCTTTCTTT
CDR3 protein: CASSYQGGTEAFF

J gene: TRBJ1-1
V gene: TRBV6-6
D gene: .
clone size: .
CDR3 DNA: TGTGCCAGCAGTTACAGCGGACAGCTAAACACTGAAGCTTTCTTT
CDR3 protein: CASSYSGQLNTEAFF

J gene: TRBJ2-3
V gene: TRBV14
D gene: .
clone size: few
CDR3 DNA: TGTGCCAGCAGCCCGGCGCGGTTAGATACGCAGTATTTT
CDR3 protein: CASSPARLDTQYF

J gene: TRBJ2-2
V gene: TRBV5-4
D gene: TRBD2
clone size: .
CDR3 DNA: TGTGCCAGCAGCTTGTTGCCTAGCGGGAGTTCTACCGGGGAGCTGTTTTTT
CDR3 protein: CASSLLPSGSSTGELFF

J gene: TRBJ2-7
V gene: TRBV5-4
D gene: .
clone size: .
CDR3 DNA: TGTGCCAGCAGCTTGGGTCGGCCCACAGGGATTTTCGCCTACGAGCAGTACTTC
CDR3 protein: CASSLGRPTGIFAYEQYF

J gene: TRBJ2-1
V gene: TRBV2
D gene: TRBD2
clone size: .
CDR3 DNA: TGTGCCAGCAATGGACTAGCGGGAGGAGGTAGTGAGCAGTTCTTC
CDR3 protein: CASNGLAGGGSEQFF

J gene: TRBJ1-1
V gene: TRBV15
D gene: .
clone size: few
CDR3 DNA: TGTGCCACCAGCAGAGGGGGGGCCTACACTGAAGCTTTCTTT
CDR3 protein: CATSRGGAYTEAFF

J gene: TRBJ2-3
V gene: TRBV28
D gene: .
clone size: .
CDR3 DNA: TGTGCCAGCAGTAGCCCGGGGAAGTGGGATACGCAGTATTTT
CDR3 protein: CASSSPGKWDTQYF

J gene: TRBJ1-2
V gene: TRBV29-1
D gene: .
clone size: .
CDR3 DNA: TGCAGCGTTGCCGCCGAGAGAAGGGGAAAGCGGACCTTC
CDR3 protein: CSVAAERRGKRTF

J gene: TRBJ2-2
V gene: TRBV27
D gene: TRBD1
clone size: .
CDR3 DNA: TGTGCCAGCAGTCGACAGGGGGAGCTGAACACCGGGGAGCTGTTTTTT
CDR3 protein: CASSRQGELNTGELFF

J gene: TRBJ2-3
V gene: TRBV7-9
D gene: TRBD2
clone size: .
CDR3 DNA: TGTGCCAGCAGCTTAGGCAGACTAGCGGGAGATGATACGCAGTATTTT
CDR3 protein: CASSLGRLAGDDTQYF

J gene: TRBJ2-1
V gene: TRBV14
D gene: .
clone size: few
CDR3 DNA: TGTGCCAGCAGCCAAGATGAACTAGCTGCCCACAATGAGCAGTTCTTC
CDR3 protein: CASSQDELAAHNEQFF

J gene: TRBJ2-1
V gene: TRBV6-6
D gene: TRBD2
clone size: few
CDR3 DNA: TGTGCCAGCAGGAACCAGCGGGAGGGCACGAATGAGCAGTTCTTC
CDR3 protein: CASRNQREGTNEQFF

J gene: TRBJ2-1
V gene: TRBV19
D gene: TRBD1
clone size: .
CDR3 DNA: TGTGCCAGCCGACGGGGGGGACAGGGGTTTAATGAGCAGTTCTTC
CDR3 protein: CASRRGGQGFNEQFF

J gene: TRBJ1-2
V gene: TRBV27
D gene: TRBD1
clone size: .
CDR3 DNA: TGTGCCAGCAGGGGGACAGGGGGAGCTAACTATGGCTACACCTTC
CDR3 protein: CASRGTGGANYGYTF

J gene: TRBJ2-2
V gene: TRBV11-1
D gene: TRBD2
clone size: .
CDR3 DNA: TGTGCCAGCAGCTTAGGTCGACTAGCGCAACTGTCGAACACCGGGGAGCTGTTTTTT
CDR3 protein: CASSLGRLAQLSNTGELFF

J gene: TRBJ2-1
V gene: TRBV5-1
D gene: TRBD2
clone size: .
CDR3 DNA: TGCGCCAGCAGCTTGATGGCTAGCGGGGGATACAATGAGCAGTTCTTC
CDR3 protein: CASSLMASGGYNEQFF

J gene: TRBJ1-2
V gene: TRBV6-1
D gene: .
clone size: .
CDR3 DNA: TGTGCCAGCAGCCTACACAGGGATTCTGGCTACACCTTC
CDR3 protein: CASSLHRDSGYTF

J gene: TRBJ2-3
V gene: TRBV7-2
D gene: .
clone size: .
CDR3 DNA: TGTGCCAGCACCTCCAGAACGCGAGGAACAGATACGCAGTATTTT
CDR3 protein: CASTSRTRGTDTQYF

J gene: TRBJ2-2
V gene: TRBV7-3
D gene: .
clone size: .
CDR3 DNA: TGTGCCAGCAGCCCTGGGGTTAGCAGCGCCGGGGAGCTGTTTTTT
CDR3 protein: CASSPGVSSAGELFF

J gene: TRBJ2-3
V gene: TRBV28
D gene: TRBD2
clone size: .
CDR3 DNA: TGTGCCAGTCTTGAAAAAAGCGGGAGGGGCACAGATACGCAGTATTTT
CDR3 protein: CASLEKSGRGTDTQYF

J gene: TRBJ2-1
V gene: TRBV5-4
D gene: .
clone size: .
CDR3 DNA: TGTGCCAGCAGCTTTTCTTTGAGAGGGTCCTACAATGAGCAGTTCTTC
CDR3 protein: CASSFSLRGSYNEQFF

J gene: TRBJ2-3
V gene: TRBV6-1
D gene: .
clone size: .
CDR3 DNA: TGTGCCAGCATTTGGGGGGCTGGGAGCACAGATACGCAGTATTTT
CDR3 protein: CASIWGAGSTDTQYF

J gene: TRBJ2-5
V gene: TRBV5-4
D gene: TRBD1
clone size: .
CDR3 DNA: TGTGCCAGCAGGGACGGACAGGGGGAGAAGACCCAGTACTTC
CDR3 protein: CASRDGQGEKTQYF

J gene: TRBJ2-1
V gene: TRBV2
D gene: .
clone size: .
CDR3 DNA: TGTGCCAGCAGTGAAGCTGGGGACAATGAGCAGTTCTTC
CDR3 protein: CASSEAGDNEQFF

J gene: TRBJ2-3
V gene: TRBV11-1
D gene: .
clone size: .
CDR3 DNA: TGTGCCAGCAGGGGGCCCCTCGGCACAGATACGCAGTATTTT
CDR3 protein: CASRGPLGTDTQYF

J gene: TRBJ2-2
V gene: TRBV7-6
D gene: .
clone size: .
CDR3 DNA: TGTGCCAGTGGAACCGGGGAGCTGTTTTTT
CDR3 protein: CASGTGELFF

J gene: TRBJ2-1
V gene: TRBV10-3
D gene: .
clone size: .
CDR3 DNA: TGTGCCATCAGTGAGTTACTTTACAATGAGCAGTTCTTC
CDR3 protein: CAISELLYNEQFF

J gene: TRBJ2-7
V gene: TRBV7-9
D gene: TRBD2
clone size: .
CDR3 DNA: TGTGCCAGCAGCCCCCGCGCAGGGTGGGGGGGCTACGAGCAGTACTTC
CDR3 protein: CASSPRAGWGGYEQYF

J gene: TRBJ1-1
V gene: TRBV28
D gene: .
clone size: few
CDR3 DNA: TGTGCCAGCAGTCCCTTTGACACTGAAGCTTTCTTT
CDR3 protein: CASSPFDTEAFF

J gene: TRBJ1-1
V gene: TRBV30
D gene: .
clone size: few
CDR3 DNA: TGTGCCTGGAGTGTACTGACACCGAACACTGAAGCTTTCTTT
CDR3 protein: CAWSVLTPNTEAFF

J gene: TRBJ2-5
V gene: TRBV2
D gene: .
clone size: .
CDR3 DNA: TGTGCCAGCAGTGAAACGGCCGGACAAGAGACCCAGTACTTC
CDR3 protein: CASSETAGQETQYF

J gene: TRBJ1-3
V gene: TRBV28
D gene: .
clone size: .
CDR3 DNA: TGTGCCAGCAGTTTTCGGGGGGTTGGAAACACCATATATTTT
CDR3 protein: CASSFRGVGNTIYF

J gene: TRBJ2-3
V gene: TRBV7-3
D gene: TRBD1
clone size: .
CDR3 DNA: TGTGCCAGCAGCGTAAGTGGGACAGGGAGAGATACGCAGTATTTT
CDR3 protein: CASSVSGTGRDTQYF

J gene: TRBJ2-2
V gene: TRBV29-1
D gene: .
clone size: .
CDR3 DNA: TGCAGCGTTGACCGGGCCAACACCGGGGAGCTGTTTTTT
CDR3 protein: CSVDRANTGELFF

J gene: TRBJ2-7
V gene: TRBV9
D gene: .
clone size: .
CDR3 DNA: TGTGCCAGCAGCGTCATTTTGGGGGGCGAGCAGTACTTC
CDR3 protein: CASSVILGGEQYF

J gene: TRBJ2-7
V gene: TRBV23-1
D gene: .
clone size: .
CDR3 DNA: TGCGCCAGCAGTCCATACTATTACGAGCAGTACTTC
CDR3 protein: CASSPYYYEQYF

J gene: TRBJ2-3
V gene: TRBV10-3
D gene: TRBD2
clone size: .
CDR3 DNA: TGTGCCATCAGTGAGGGGACTAGCGGGATCACAGATACGCAGTATTTT
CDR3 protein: CAISEGTSGITDTQYF

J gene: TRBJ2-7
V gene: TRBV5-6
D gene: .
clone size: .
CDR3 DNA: TGTGCCAGCAGCTTGGGCTACGAGCAGTACTTC
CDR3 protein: CASSLGYEQYF